This TCR beta chain came from a study of human T cells and chemical hapten exposure. Whole-study context: DPC 0.01% went on the upper back by patch test, with reading at 6 days. Findings of the study overall: The presence of alopecia in the donors means their immune response may differ from healthy people's. TCRs exceeding a frequency of 1 in 1000 stayed unchanged under DPC sensitization.

The time point here: pre-sensitization, week 0. Sample treatment: therapeutic diphenylcyclopropenone sensitization with weekly scalp DPC. The CDR3 contains 19 residues. V gave up 5 bases and J gave up 0 bases; unmatched junction bases: 15. Germline lookup yields CDR1 DFQATT and CDR2 SNEGSKA (reference sequence). Details on this clonotype: Antigen unknown.

TCRdb recomputed calls from the RACE reads with MiXCR, one row per CDR3 protein. The sample holds approximately 80,000 distinct CDR3 sequences, around 13% seen once. The rearrangement joins TRBV20-1 to TRBJ2-6; 8 positions match TRBD1. This TCR derives from a woman aged 45-65 years with alopecia areata. Some clones in this sample may be carry-over from other donors' samples. The sequencing used whole blood, collected in connection with sensitization to the hapten diphenylcyclopropenone (DPC). The CDR3 bases are TGCAGTGCTGTATTGCCGGGACAGGAGTTTAGCTCTGGGGCCAACGTCCTGACTTTC. Its protein is CSAVLPGQEFSSGANVLTF.